A selection of T cell receptor beta chains follows, all from one sample in a study of control samples from healthy donors and cancer patients. Repertoires were generated with immunoSEQ multiplex PCR, while TCRdb's copy carries only in-frame clones and drops some. The sample lists about 110,000 clones; over 75% were seen once. The sequenced sample consisted of PBMCs. These receptors originate from a woman aged 55-70 years with lung cancer. Both conserved end residues are part of each CDR3. D genes are given only for firm matches. The size entry is marked missing in some rows and otherwise reads once, few, many or a size class.

d_gene	v_gene	j_gene	abundance	len	CDR3aa	CDR3nt
TRBD2	TRBV5-1	TRBJ2-2	-	16	CASREAGGPGTGELFF	TGCGCCAGCAGAGAAGCGGGAGGGCCCGGCACCGGGGAGCTGTTTTTT
-	TRBV6-5	TRBJ1-1	few	16	CASSYSGQLMNTEAFF	TGTGCCAGCAGTTACAGCGGACAGCTCATGAACACTGAAGCTTTCTTT
-	TRBV6-4	TRBJ2-1	-	12	CASRTLNVEQFF	TGTGCCAGCAGAACGTTAAATGTTGAGCAGTTCTTC
-	TRBV5-3	TRBJ1-1	-	17	CARSLGGTAKMNTEAFF	TGTGCCAGAAGCTTGGGGGGGACGGCTAAAATGAACACTGAAGCTTTCTTT
-	TRBV5-1	TRBJ1-6	-	14	CASSLKGGNSPLHF	TGCGCCAGCAGCTTGAAGGGGGGCAATTCACCCCTCCACTTT
TRBD2	TRBV29-1	TRBJ2-1	-	14	CSVELAGVYNEQFF	TGCAGCGTTGAACTGGCGGGGGTTTACAATGAGCAGTTCTTC
TRBD2	TRBV7-6	TRBJ2-2	-	15	CASSLASGSTGELFF	TGTGCCAGCAGCTTAGCTAGCGGGAGCACCGGGGAGCTGTTTTTT
-	TRBV27	TRBJ1-1	-	14	CASSSAEMNTEAFF	TGTGCCAGCAGTTCGGCGGAGATGAACACTGAAGCTTTCTTT
-	TRBV29-1	TRBJ2-5	-	11	CSVTGAETQYF	TGCAGCGTTACCGGGGCAGAGACCCAGTACTTC
-	TRBV13	TRBJ2-3	-	17	CASSLAGQFLLTDTQYF	TGTGCCAGCAGCTTAGCCGGACAGTTCCTCTTGACAGATACGCAGTATTTT
-	TRBV11-2	TRBJ2-4	-	13	CASSSLAKNIQYF	TGTGCCAGCAGCTCCCTAGCCAAAAACATTCAGTACTTC
TRBD2	TRBV27	TRBJ2-1	once	17	CASSLYEGTSGYNEQFF	TGTGCCAGCAGTTTATATGAAGGGACTAGCGGGTACAATGAGCAGTTCTTC
-	TRBV27	TRBJ1-2	-	12	CASAGRNYGYTF	TGTGCCAGCGCGGGGCGGAACTATGGCTACACCTTC
-	TRBV2	TRBJ1-3	-	13	CASSEGTGNTIYF	TGTGCCAGCAGTGAGGGGACTGGAAACACCATATATTTT
TRBD2	TRBV6-4	TRBJ2-1	-	14	CASSLAGGHNEQFF	TGTGCCAGCAGTCTAGCGGGGGGTCACAATGAGCAGTTCTTC
-	TRBV30	TRBJ1-5	-	14	CAWNSGIWDQPQHF	TGTGCCTGGAATTCGGGAATTTGGGATCAGCCCCAGCATTTT
TRBD1	TRBV4-3	TRBJ1-4	-	16	CASSQSMTGWEEKLFF	TGCGCCAGCAGCCAATCTATGACAGGGTGGGAGGAAAAACTGTTTTTT
-	TRBV12-3/TRBV12-4	TRBJ2-1	-	13	CASQGSSYNEQFF	TGTGCCAGCCAGGGGAGCTCCTACAATGAGCAGTTCTTC
-	TRBV3-1/TRBV3-2	TRBJ1-6	-	14	CASSLDGENSPLHF	TGTGCCAGCAGCCTGGACGGAGAAAATTCACCCCTCCACTTT
TRBD1	TRBV7-8	TRBJ1-1	-	17	CASSLSGTGGGSTEAFF	TGTGCCAGCAGCTTAAGCGGGACAGGGGGCGGAAGCACTGAAGCTTTCTTT
TRBD1	TRBV19	TRBJ1-5	-	13	CASSGTGGQPQHF	TGTGCCAGTAGTGGGACAGGGGGACAGCCCCAGCATTTT
-	TRBV18	TRBJ2-7	-	14	CASSPPTVAYEQYF	TGTGCCAGCTCACCACCAACCGTTGCTTACGAGCAGTACTTC
-	TRBV3-1/TRBV3-2	TRBJ1-4	-	14	CASSQEGTNEKLFF	TGTGCCAGCAGCCAAGAAGGAACTAATGAAAAACTGTTTTTT